The present T cell receptor (beta chain) was sequenced within a study of OX40 agonist ivuxolimab in advanced cancers. Germline CDR1 reads SGDLS; CDR2 reads YYNGEE. The CDR3 loop spans 16 amino acids. V dropped 3 bases and J dropped 4 bases, with 16 bases sitting between them. Produced via immunoSEQ multiplex PCR; TCRdb's table is partial and in-frame only. The sample records tens of thousands of clones, about 82% being singletons. Blood sampling took place at baseline, cycle 4 day 1, and cycle 7 day 1. The sequences come from CD4+ or CD8+ T cells sorted from blood, collected in a trial of the OX40 agonist ivuxolimab. The origin of this receptor is an adult with an advanced solid tumor such as melanoma, head and neck, liver or kidney cancer. The gene calls are TRBV9 and TRBJ2-2; perhaps TRBD1 as D (5 bases). CDR3 DNA: TGTGCCAGCAGCGGTCCGGACACCTCGGGCACCGGGGAGCTGTTTTTT. As protein: CASSGPDTSGTGELFF. Full variable domain (remainder filled in from reference TRBV9 and TRBJ2-2): DSGVTQTPKHLITATGQRVTLRCSPRSGDLSVYWYQQSLDQGLQFLIQYYNGEERAKGNILERFSAQQFPDLHSELNLSSLELGDSALYFCASSGPDTSGTGELFFGEGSRLTVL.